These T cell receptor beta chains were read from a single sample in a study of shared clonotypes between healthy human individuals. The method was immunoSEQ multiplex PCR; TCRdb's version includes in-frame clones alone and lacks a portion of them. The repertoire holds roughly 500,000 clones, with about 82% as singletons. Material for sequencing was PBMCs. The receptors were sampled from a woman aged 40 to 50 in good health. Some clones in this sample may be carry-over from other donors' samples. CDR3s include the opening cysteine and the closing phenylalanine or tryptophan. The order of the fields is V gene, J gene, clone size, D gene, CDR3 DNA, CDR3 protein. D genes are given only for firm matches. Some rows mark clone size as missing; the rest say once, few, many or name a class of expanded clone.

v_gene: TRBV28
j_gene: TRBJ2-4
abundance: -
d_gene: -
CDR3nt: TGTGCCAGCAGTTTGGCCTGGGGGGCCAAAAACATTCAGTACTTC
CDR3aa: CASSLAWGAKNIQYF

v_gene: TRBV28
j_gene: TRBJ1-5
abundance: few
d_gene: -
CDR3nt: TGTGCCAGCAGTACACAAACAGGGACAAGCAATCAGCCCCAGCATTTT
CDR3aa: CASSTQTGTSNQPQHF

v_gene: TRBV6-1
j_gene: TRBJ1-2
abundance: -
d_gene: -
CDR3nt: TGTGCCAGCAGTGAGGTTGGGGCGGCTAACTATGGCTACACCTTC
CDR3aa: CASSEVGAANYGYTF

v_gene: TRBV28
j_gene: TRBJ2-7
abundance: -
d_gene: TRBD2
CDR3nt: TGTGCCAGCAGAACTCCTGTAGCGGGAGGAGGGGAGCAGTACTTC
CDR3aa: CASRTPVAGGGEQYF

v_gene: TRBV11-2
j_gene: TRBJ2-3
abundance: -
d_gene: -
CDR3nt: TGTGCCAGCAGTCAGGGCCGGGGACATCATACGCAGTATTTT
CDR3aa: CASSQGRGHHTQYF

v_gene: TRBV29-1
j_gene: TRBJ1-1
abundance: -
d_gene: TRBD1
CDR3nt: TGCAGCGGTTTGACAGGGGGGAACACTGAAGCTTTCTTT
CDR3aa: CSGLTGGNTEAFF

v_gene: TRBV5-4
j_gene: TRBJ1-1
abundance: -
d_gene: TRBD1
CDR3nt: TGTGCCAGCAGCTCGACAGGGGGCGTTTCGGCTGAAGCTTTCTTT
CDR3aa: CASSSTGGVSAEAFF

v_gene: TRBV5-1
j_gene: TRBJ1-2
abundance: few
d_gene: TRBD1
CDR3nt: TGCGCCAGCAGCGAGGGACAGGGCAATGGCTACACCTTC
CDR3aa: CASSEGQGNGYTF

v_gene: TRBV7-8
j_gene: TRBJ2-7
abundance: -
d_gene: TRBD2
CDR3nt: TGTGCCAGCAGCCTAAGCGGGAGGGCCTCCTACGAGCAGTACTTC
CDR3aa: CASSLSGRASYEQYF

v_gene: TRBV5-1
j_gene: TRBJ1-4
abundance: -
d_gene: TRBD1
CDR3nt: TGCGCCAGCAGCTTTCAGGGGGGACTAGTAAACGAAAAACTGTTTTTT
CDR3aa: CASSFQGGLVNEKLFF

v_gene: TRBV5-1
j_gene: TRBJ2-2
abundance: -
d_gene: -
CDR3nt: TGCGCCAGCAGCTTGTCACTGAACACCGGGGAGCTGTTTTTT
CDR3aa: CASSLSLNTGELFF

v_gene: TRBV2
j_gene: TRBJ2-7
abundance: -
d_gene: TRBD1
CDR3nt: TGTGCCAGCACGGACAGGACCTACGAGCAGTACTTC
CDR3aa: CASTDRTYEQYF

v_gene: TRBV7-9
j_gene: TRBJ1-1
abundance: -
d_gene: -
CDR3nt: TGTGCCAGCAGCCTCGGGTTTAACACTGAAGCTTTCTTT
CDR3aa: CASSLGFNTEAFF

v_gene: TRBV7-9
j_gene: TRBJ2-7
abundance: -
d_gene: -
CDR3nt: TGTGCCAGCAGCTCCTCGGCTACAGTCTACGAGCAGTACTTC
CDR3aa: CASSSSATVYEQYF

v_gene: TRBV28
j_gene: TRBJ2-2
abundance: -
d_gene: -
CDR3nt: TGTGCCAGCAGTTGGGGGTCGAACACCGGGGAGCTGTTTTTT
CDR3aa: CASSWGSNTGELFF

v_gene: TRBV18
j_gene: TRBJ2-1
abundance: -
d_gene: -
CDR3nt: TGTGCCAGCTCACCCTCACGGTACCCGACGTACAATGAGCAGTTCTTC
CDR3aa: CASSPSRYPTYNEQFF

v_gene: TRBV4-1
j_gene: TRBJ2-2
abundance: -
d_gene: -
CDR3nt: TGCGCCAGCAGCCAAGATCGCCCCCAGAACACCGGGGAGCTGTTTTTT
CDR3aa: CASSQDRPQNTGELFF

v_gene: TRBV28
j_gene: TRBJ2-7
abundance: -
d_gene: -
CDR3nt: TGTGCCAGCGCTTCTACTAACGAGCAGTACTTC
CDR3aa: CASASTNEQYF

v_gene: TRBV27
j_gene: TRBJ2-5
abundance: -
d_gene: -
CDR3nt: TGTGCCAGCAGTCCCGGCATGAGTTTGTACTTC
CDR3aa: CASSPGMSLYF

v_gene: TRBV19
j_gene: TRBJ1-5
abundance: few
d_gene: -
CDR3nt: TGTGCCAGTAGTACACAATACTCCTCTTCGGGCAATCAGCCCCAGCATTTT
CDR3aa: CASSTQYSSSGNQPQHF

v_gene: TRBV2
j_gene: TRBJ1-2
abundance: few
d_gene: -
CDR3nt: TGTGCCAGCAGTGGAGGTGAGGGAGGCTACACCTTC
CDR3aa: CASSGGEGGYTF

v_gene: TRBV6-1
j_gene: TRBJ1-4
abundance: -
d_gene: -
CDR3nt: TGTGCCAGCAGTGAAGGCGGCGCAACTAATGAAAAACTGTTTTTT
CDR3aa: CASSEGGATNEKLFF

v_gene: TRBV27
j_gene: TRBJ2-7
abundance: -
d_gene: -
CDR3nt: TGTGCCAGCAGTTTATCTCCGACCCTACGGGAGCAGTACTTC
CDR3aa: CASSLSPTLREQYF

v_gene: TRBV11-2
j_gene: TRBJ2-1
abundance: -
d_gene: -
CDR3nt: TGTGCCAGCAGCTTAGAACAGAGTAATGAGCAGTTCTTC
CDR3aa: CASSLEQSNEQFF

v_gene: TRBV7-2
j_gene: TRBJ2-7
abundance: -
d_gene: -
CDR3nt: TGTGCCAGCAGCTTAGGAATCCTTGGGCCCTACGAGCAGTACTTC
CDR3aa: CASSLGILGPYEQYF

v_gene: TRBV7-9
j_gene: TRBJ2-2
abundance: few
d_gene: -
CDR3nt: TGTGCCAGCAGCTTTTCGTTCTGGCAGTCACTTACTAACACCGGGGAGCTGTTTTTT
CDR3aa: CASSFSFWQSLTNTGELFF

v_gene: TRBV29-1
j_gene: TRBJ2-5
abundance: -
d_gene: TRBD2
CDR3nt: TGCAGCGTGTTGACTAGCGAACGAGAGACCCAGTACTTC
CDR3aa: CSVLTSERETQYF

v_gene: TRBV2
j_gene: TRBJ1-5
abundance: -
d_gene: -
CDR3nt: TGTGCCAGCAGTGAAGTTTCGTCAGATCAGCCCCAGCATTTT
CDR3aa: CASSEVSSDQPQHF

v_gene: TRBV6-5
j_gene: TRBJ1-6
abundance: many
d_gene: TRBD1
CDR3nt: TGTGCCAGCAGCGCGGGGACAGAGCCTTCACCCCTCCACTTT
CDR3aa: CASSAGTEPSPLHF

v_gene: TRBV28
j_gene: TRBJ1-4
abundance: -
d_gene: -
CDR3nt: TGTGCCAGCAGTCAGATGGCACTGCCTAATGAAAAACTGTTTTTT
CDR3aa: CASSQMALPNEKLFF

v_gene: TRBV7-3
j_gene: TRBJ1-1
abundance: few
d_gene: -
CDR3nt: TGTGCCAGCAGTCTCGGAGGAGAAGCTTTCTTT
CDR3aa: CASSLGGEAFF

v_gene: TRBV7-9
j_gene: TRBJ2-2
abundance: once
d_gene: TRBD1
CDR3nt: TGTGCCAGCAGCCATACAGGGGGCGCGCTGTTTTTT
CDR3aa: CASSHTGGALFF

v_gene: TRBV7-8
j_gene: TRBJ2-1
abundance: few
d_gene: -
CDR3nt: TGTGCCAGCAGCACAAGGGGTAGCGGAGAGAGCTCCTACAATGAGCAGTTCTTC
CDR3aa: CASSTRGSGESSYNEQFF

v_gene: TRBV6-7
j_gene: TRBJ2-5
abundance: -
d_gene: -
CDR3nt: TGTGCCAACATGGGGAGTGAGACCCAGTACTTC
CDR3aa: CANMGSETQYF

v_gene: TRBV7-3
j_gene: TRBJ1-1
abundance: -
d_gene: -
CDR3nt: TGTGCCAGCAGCTGGGATTTGGACACTGAAGCTTTCTTT
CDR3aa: CASSWDLDTEAFF

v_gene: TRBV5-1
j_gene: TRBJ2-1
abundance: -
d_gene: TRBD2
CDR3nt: TGCGCCAGCAGCCGGGAGCAGGGAGGGAATGAGCAGTTCTTC
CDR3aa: CASSREQGGNEQFF

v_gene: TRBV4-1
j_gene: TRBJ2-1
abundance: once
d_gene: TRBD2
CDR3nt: TGCGCCAGCAGCCAACAGGGACTAGCGGGAGGACTTGAGCAGTTCTTC
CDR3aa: CASSQQGLAGGLEQFF

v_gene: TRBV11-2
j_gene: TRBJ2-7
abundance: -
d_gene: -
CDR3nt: TGTGCCAGCAGCTTTAACACACAGGTCCACGAGCAGTACTTC
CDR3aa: CASSFNTQVHEQYF

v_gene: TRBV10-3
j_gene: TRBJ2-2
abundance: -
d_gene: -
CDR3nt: TGTGCCATCAGTGAGTCCAGAGAAAACACCGGGGAGCTGTTTTTT
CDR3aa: CAISESRENTGELFF

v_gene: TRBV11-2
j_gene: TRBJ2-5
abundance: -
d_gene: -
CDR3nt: TGTGCCAGCAGCTTAGGGCTAGCGAGCATGCAAGAGACCCAGTACTTC
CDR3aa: CASSLGLASMQETQYF

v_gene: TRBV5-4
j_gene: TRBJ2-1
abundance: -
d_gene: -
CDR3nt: TGTGCCAGCAGCTTGGGGTTAGGCGCCAATGAGCAGTTCTTC
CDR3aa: CASSLGLGANEQFF

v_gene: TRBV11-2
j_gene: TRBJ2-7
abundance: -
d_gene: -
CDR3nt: TGTGCCAGCACCCGGATCAGACAGCAGTCCTCCGAGCAGTACTTC
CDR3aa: CASTRIRQQSSEQYF

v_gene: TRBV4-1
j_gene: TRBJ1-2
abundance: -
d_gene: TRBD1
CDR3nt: TGCGCCAGCAGCCACAGGAACCCGGGACAGGGTAATGGCTACACCTTC
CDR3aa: CASSHRNPGQGNGYTF

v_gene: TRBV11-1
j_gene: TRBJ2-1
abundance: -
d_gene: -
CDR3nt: TGTGCCAGCAGTTCCAACGGCAATCACAATGAGCAGTTCTTC
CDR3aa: CASSSNGNHNEQFF

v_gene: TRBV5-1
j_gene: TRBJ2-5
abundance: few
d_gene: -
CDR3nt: TGCGCCAGCAGCTTGACTTTAGGAATTTTCGAGACCCAGTACTTC
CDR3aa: CASSLTLGIFETQYF

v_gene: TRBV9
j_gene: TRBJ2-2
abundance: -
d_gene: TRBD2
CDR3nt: TGTGCCAGCAGCCCGGGACTAGCGGGGTACACCGGGGAGCTGTTTTTT
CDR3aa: CASSPGLAGYTGELFF

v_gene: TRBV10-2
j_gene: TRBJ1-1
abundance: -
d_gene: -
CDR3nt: TGCGCCAGCAGAGTAGGCGAGAACACTGAAGCTTTCTTT
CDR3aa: CASRVGENTEAFF

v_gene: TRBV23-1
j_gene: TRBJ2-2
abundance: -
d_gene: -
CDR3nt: TGCGCCAGCAGTCACCAGATCGGGAGCCTGCTGGCTACTACGACCGGGGAGCTGTTTTTT
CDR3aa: CASSHQIGSLLATTTGELFF

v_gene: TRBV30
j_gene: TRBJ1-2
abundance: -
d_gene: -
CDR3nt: TGTGCCTGGTTGAGCCAGGGGAACTATGGCTACACCTTC
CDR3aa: CAWLSQGNYGYTF

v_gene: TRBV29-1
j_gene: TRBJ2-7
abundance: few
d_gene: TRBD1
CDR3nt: TGCAGCGCAGGGAGGACAGGGGACGAGCAGTACTTC
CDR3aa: CSAGRTGDEQYF

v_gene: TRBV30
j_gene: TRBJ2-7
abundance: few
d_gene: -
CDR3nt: TGTGCCTGGAGTGACTCTAGTCCCGAGCAGTACTTC
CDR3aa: CAWSDSSPEQYF

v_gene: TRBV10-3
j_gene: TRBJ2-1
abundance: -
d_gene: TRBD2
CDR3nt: TGTGCCATCAGGGACCCGGGACTAGATCGTTTAAATGAGCAGTTCTTC
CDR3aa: CAIRDPGLDRLNEQFF

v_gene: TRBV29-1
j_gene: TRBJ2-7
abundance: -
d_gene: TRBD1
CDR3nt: TGCAGCGTTGAAGCGGACAGGCTCGACGAGCAGTACTTC
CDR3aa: CSVEADRLDEQYF

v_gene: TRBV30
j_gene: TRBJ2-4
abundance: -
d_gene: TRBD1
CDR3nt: TGTGCCTGGAGCCCCGGCGACAGGGATAAAAACATTCAGTACTTC
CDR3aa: CAWSPGDRDKNIQYF

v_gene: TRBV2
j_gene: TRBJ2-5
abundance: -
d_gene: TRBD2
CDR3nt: TGTGCCAGCAGGGGACTAGCGGGCAGCCAAGAGACCCAGTACTTC
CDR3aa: CASRGLAGSQETQYF